This TCR beta chain was captured in a study of CD8 T cells in Susac syndrome. This clonotype has only one observation. Trimming shortened V by 2 bases and J by 7 bases, and 6 bases separated the two germline ends. This CDR3 comprises 11 residues. CDR1 KGHSY and CDR2 FQNENV come from the germline V gene. Reverse transcription of roughly 0.5 to 1 ug RNA was carried out with random hexamers. TCRdb ran MiXCR on the immunoSEQ multiplex PCR reads and lists one entry per CDR3 protein. This table has some 120,000 distinct CDR3 sequences, more than 85% appearing once. Sequences were obtained from CD8+ T cells from PBMCs. The receptor was isolated from a human donor with multiple sclerosis. V gene TRBV16 combines with J gene TRBJ2-7; D gene uncertain. The CDR3 bases are TGTGCCAGCAGCCAAAGTCGGGAGCAGTACTTC. Translated: CASSQSREQYF.